This T cell receptor beta chain originates from a study of cytomegalovirus exposure and HLA in healthy donors. Study-level information: Early released data comprised approximately 85 million unique TCRs from HLA-typed donors. Study observations and caveats: 150 to 200 TCR beta chains were listed as cytomegalovirus-associated. Accurate prediction of HLA-A and HLA-B alleles (for most subjects) was reportedly achieved from TCR beta sequences.

On this clone: The antigen is undetermined.

Germline CDR1 and CDR2: SQVTM and ANQGSEA. The CDR3 loop spans 11 amino acids. Vbeta (60) and Jbeta (13) primers were used in the PCR. Profiled with immunoSEQ multiplex PCR; TCRdb holds only in-frame clones, not every one. The sample data list about 210,000 clones. V gene TRBV29-1 combines with J gene TRBJ1-2; D ambiguous. This receptor was obtained from a woman aged 25 to 39 in good health and CMV-seropositive. The specimen was PBMCs. The CDR3 region is CSAGSDYGYTF. The CDR3 DNA sequence: TGCAGTGCCGGGAGCGACTATGGCTACACCTTC.